The 22 T cell receptor beta chains below were found in one sample sequenced in a study of blood T cell repertoires in COVID-19. TCRdb's table, derived via immunoSEQ multiplex PCR, lists solely in-frame clones and lacks some. The sample records more than 200,000 clones, around 87% being singletons. Specimen: PBMCs or T cells enriched from blood (not recorded which). The origin of the receptors is a man aged 30 to 45 in a cohort exposed to, infected with or recovered from COVID-19 (not recorded which).

The chain recombines TRBV7-8 with TRBJ2-3; 7 bases line up with TRBD1. The germline CDR1 and CDR2 sequences are SGHVS and FQNEAQ. The V and J ends lost 1 base and 0 bases, in that order; junction bases with no gene match: 7. This CDR3 comprises 17 residues. CDR3 bases: TGTGCCAGCAGCTTAGGGTCCACAGGGGCTAGCACAGATACGCAGTATTTT. Protein product: CASSLGSTGASTDTQYF.

The chain uses TRBV19 and TRBJ1-1; D is possibly TRBD1 (5 bases). The CDR3 is 14 amino acids. Germline V CDR1 and CDR2: LNHDA, SQIVND (reference sequence). The germline V and J ends were trimmed by 5 bases and 1 base, with 11 bases remaining between them. The CDR3 reads CASSSGTGNTEAFF. The CDR3 nucleotides read TGTGCCAGTAGTTCGGGCACAGGGAACACTGAAGCTTTCTTT. The full variable domain, in which reference TRBV19 and TRBJ1-1 provide the parts outside the CDR3, is DGGITQSPKYLFRKEGQNVTLSCEQNLNHDAMYWYRQDPGQGLRLIYYSQIVNDFQKGDIAEGYSVSREKKESFPLTVTSAQKNPTAFYLCASSSGTGNTEAFFGQGTRLTVV.

The chain has TRBV4-3 and TRBJ2-5, with 10 bases that match TRBD2. After removal of 2 bases from V and 3 bases from J, the junction contained 0 bases not matched to a gene. This CDR3 contains 14 residues. The V gene's germline CDR1 is LGHNA and CDR2 YSLEER. The CDR3 here is CASSQTSGEETQYF. The CDR3 bases are TGCGCCAGCAGCCAAACTAGCGGGGAAGAGACCCAGTACTTC.

CDR3 bases: TGCGCCAGCAGCCAGGCGGGTAGGGATGAGCAGTTCTTC. Amino acid sequence: CASSQAGRDEQFF. The chain couples TRBV4-1 to TRBJ2-1, with D possibly matching TRBD2 (5 bases). The length of the CDR3 is 13 residues. Trimming removed 3 bases from V and 8 bases from J, with 11 bases in between. Germline CDR1 and CDR2: MGHRA and YSYEKL.

The CDR3 loop reads CASSQGTSGSWNEQFF. In nucleotides, the CDR3 is TGCGCCAGCAGCCAGGGGACTAGCGGGAGCTGGAATGAGCAGTTCTTC. The rearrangement uses TRBV4-1 and TRBJ2-1; 14 nucleotides agree with TRBD2. Unmatched junction bases numbered 5, after V lost 3 bases and J lost 7 bases. CDR1 is MGHRA, CDR2 YSYEKL, per germline. CDR3 length: 16 amino acids.

This chain joins TRBV13 and TRBJ2-1, with TRBD2 matching 10 bases. Germline V gene sequence: CDR1 PRHDT, CDR2 FYEKMQ (reference sequence). CDR3 length equals 16 residues. V lost 0 bases and J lost 9; bases outside the gene matches: 8. The CDR3 DNA reads TGTGCCAGCAGCTTAGGAGGGCTAGCGGGAGTGGGTGAGCAGTTCTTC. Translating gives CASSLGGLAGVGEQFF.

The chain combines TRBV6-4 with TRBJ2-1, with D perhaps TRBD2 (5 bases). Germline CDR1 MRHNA, CDR2 SNTAGT. The CDR3 is made up of 14 amino acids. Trimming left V 5 bases short and J 10 bases short, with 18 bases between. In DNA form, the CDR3 reads TGTGCCAGCAGTTGGGGAGAAGTGGGCTCCGAGCAGTTCTTC. It yields the protein CASSWGEVGSEQFF.

The chain recombines TRBV11-3 with TRBJ2-5, with TRBD2 as a possible D gene (6 bases). V was trimmed by 1 base and J by 5 bases, leaving 29 bases between them. The CDR3 consists of 20 residues. CDR1 SGHNT and CDR2 YENEEA come from the germline V gene. The CDR3 is CASSLGGPLAGRRRDETQYF. The DNA of the CDR3 is TGTGCCAGCAGCTTAGGAGGGCCCCTAGCCGGGAGAAGAAGGGATGAGACCCAGTACTTC.

V is TRBV24-1 and J is TRBJ1-6; D is possibly TRBD1 (5 bases). The CDR3 spans 19 residues. With 0 bases removed from V and 0 bases from J, the gap between germline ends came to 14 bases. Germline CDR1 and CDR2: KGHDR and SFDVKD. This chain's CDR3 is CATSDLLGPSHSYNSPLHF. The CDR3 DNA reads TGTGCCACCAGTGATTTGCTGGGGCCGAGTCACTCCTATAATTCACCCCTCCACTTT.

This chain links TRBV18 with TRBJ2-2; 7 bases match TRBD1. The CDR3 loop spans 19 amino acids. After removal of 4 bases from V and 2 bases from J, the junction contained 16 bases not matched to a gene. The germline V gene encodes CDR1 KGHSH and CDR2 LQKENI. CDR3 amino acids: CASSLPGTEGPQNTGELFF. The CDR3 DNA sequence: TGTGCCAGCTCACTGCCCGGGACAGAGGGTCCACAAAACACCGGGGAGCTGTTTTTT.

The rearrangement joins TRBV24-1 to TRBJ2-1, with 7 bases lining up with TRBD1. The germline gives CDR1 KGHDR, CDR2 SFDVKD. The CDR3 runs 14 residues. Unmatched junction bases numbered 0, after V lost 5 bases and J lost 0 bases. CDR3 residues: CATSGDSSYNEQFF. CDR3 coding DNA: TGTGCCACCAGTGGGGACAGCTCCTACAATGAGCAGTTCTTC.

The chain joins TRBV27 to TRBJ1-1; 7 positions match TRBD1. The CDR3 contains 17 residues. Germline trimming cut 2 bases from V and 3 bases from J; bases unmatched to any gene: 12. CDR1 and CDR2 (germline): MNHEY, SMNVEV (reference sequence). CDR3 amino acids: CASSLGGQSYTHTEAFF. DNA for the CDR3: TGTGCCAGCAGTTTAGGGGGACAGAGTTATACTCACACTGAAGCTTTCTTT.

The V and J genes are TRBV9 and TRBJ1-6, with D possibly TRBD1 on 6 matching bases. Germline values: CDR1 SGDLS, CDR2 YYNGEE. This CDR3 is 15 amino acids long. V lost 4 bases and J 9 bases, leaving 17 bases between the germline ends. The CDR3 region has the DNA TGTGCCAGCAGCCTAGTTGACGGGGGGCGTTCACCCCTCCACTTT. This sequence encodes CASSLVDGGRSPLHF.

Only one count was recorded for this clone. V gene TRBV6-2 or TRBV6-3 combines with J gene TRBJ2-5; D may be TRBD1 (6 bases). The CDR3 is 13 amino acids. Trimming cost V 6 bases and J 7 bases, with 15 bases left between them. In germline, CDR1 is MNHEY, CDR2 SVGEGT. CDR3 sequence: CASSSTEQGTQYF. The CDR3 nucleotides read TGTGCCAGCAGCTCCACCGAACAGGGGACCCAGTACTTC.

This clone occurred once. The rearrangement links TRBV28 to TRBJ1-5; D gene ambiguous. Trimming took off 2 bases at V and 5 bases at J, with 7 bases between the two ends. The germline gives CDR1 MDHEN, CDR2 SYDVKM. The CDR3 extends over 13 amino acids. The DNA for the CDR3 is TGTGCCAGCAGTTTAACCGACTATCAGCCCCAGCATTTT. Translation gives CASSLTDYQPQHF.

V gene TRBV10-2 combines with J gene TRBJ1-1, with TRBD1 as a possible D gene (6 bases). The CDR3 length is 13 residues. CDR1 WSHSY and CDR2 SAAADI come from the germline V gene. Trimming left V 3 bases short and J 10 bases short, with 15 bases between. The CDR3 coding sequence is TGCGCCAGCAGTGACAGGGGCCCCGATGTAGCTTTCTTT. This codes for CASSDRGPDVAFF.

V usage is TRBV21-1 and J usage is TRBJ2-7; TRBD2 is taken as the D call from the table, unchecked against the DNA. TRBV21-1 is listed as a pseudogene. This CDR3 is 16 amino acids long. CDR3 DNA sequence: TGTGCCAGCAGCACCCTCCCGTCCGTCCCCTTCTACGAGCAGTACTTC. It translates to CASSTLPSVPFYEQYF.

Written as DNA, the CDR3 is TGTGCCAGTAACTCCAGAAGGGAGACCACTGAAGCTTTCTTT. This sequence encodes CASNSRRETTEAFF. This rearrangement joins TRBV19 to TRBJ1-1; D is unresolved. Germline V gene data show CDR1 as LNHDA and CDR2 as SQIVND (reference sequence). This CDR3 is built from 14 residues. V was clipped by 7 bases and J by 4 bases, with 16 bases between them.

The V call is TRBV5-1, the J call TRBJ1-4; TRBD1 agrees at 8 bases. V lost 3 bases to trimming and J lost 8 bases; unmatched junction nucleotides: 9. Germline V gene data show CDR1 as SGHRS and CDR2 as YFSETQ. This CDR3 contains 15 residues. The CDR3 region has the DNA TGCGCCAGCAGCTCGACAGGGGACGGCAGGGAAAAACTGTTTTTT. It is translated as CASSSTGDGREKLFF. Full variable domain (missing parts from reference TRBV5-1 and TRBJ1-4): KAGVTQTPRYLIKTRGQQVTLSCSPISGHRSVSWYQQTPGQGLQFLFEYFSETQRNKGNFPGRFSGRQFSNSRSEMNVSTLELGDSALYLCASSSTGDGREKLFFGSGTQLSVL.

V and J are TRBV28 and TRBJ2-5; 8 nucleotides line up with TRBD2. The V and J ends lost 8 bases and 7 bases, in that order; junction bases with no gene match: 9. Per the germline V gene, CDR1 is MDHEN and CDR2 is SYDVKM. The CDR3 has 13 residues. The CDR3 bases are TGTGCCAGCCGCGTTGCGGCGGGGGGGACCCAGTACTTC. Encoded protein: CASRVAAGGTQYF.

The rearrangement joins TRBV18 to TRBJ2-7; unclear D gene. Germline-derived CDR1 and CDR2 are KGHSH and LQKENI. The CDR3 sequence is 11 residues long. Trimming cost V 3 bases and J 4 bases, with 4 bases left between them. Written as DNA, the CDR3 is TGTGCCAGCTCACCCGGTTACGAGCAGTACTTC. Its protein is CASSPGYEQYF.

The chain has TRBV12-3 or TRBV12-4 and TRBJ1-2, with TRBD1 identical over 9 bases. The junction had 9 bases not matched to a gene; V was cut back by 6 bases and J by 13 bases. This CDR3 is 12 amino acids long. The CDR3 nucleotides are TGTGCCAGCAGGTTCCCGGGACAGGGTTGCACCTTC. Protein product: CASRFPGQGCTF.